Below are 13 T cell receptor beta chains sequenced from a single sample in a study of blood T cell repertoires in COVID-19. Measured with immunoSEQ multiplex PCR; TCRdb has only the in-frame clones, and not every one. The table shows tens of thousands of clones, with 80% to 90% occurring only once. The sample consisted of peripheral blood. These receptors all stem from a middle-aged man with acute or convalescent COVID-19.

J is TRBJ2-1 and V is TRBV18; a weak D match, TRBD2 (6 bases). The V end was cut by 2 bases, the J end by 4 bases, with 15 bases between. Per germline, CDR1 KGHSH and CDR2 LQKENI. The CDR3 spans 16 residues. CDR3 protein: CASSPNGGSGYNEQFF. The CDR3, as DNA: TGTGCCAGCTCACCAAACGGGGGTTCGGGATACAATGAGCAGTTCTTC.

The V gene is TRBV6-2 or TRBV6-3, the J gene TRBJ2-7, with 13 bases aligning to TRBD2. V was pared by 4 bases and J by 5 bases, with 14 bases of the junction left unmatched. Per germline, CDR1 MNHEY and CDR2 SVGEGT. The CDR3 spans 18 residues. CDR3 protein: CASSFGTSGTRRVDEQYF. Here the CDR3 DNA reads TGTGCCAGCAGTTTCGGGACTAGCGGGACCCGGAGAGTCGACGAGCAGTACTTC.

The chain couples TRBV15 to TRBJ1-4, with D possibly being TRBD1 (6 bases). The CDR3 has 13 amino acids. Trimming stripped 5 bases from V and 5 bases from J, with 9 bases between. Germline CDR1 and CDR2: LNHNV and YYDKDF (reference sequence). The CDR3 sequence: CATSWTVNEKLFF. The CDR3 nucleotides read TGTGCCACCAGCTGGACAGTAAATGAAAAACTGTTTTTT.

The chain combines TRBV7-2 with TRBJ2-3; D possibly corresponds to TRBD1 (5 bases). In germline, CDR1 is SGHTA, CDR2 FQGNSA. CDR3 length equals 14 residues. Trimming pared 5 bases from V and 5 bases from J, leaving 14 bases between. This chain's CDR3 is CASSITSQGDTQYF. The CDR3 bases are TGTGCCAGCAGCATTACCTCCCAGGGAGATACGCAGTATTTT.

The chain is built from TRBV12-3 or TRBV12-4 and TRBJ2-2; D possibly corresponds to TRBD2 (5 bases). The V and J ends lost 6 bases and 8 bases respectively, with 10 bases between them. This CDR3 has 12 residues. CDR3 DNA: TGTGCCAGCAGGACTAACCTAGGGGAGCTGTTTTTT. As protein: CASRTNLGELFF.

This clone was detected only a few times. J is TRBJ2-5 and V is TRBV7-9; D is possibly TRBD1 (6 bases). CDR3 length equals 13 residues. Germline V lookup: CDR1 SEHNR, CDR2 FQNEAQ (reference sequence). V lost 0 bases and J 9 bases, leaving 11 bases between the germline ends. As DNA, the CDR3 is TGTGCCAGCAGCTTAGCGGGGGCAGGGGCCCAGTACTTC. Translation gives CASSLAGAGAQYF.

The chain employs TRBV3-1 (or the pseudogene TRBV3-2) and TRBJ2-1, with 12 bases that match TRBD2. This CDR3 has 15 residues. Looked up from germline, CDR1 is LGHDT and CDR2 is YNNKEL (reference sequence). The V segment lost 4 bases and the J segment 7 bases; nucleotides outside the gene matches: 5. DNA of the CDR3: TGTGCCAGCAGCCGACCCGGGACTAGCGGGAATGAGCAGTTCTTC. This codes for CASSRPGTSGNEQFF.

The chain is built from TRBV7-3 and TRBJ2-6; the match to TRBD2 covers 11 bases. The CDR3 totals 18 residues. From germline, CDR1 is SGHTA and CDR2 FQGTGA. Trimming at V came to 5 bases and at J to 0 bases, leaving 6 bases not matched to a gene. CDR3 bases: TGTGCCAGCAGCCGAGGACTAGCGGGTCCCTCTGGGGCCAACGTCCTGACTTTC. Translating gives CASSRGLAGPSGANVLTF.

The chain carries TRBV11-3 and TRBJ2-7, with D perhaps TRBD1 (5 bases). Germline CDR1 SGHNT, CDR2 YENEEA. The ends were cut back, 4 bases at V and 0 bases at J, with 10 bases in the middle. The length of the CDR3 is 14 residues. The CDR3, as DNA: TGTGCCAGCAGCTCCCGACAGACCTCCTACGAGCAGTACGTC. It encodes CASSSRQTSYEQYV.

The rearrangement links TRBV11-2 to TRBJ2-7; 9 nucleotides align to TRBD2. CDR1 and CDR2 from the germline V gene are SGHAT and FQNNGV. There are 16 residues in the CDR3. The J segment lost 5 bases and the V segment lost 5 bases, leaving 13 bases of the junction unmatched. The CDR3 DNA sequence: TGTGCCAGCAGCCTCACCCTGGCGGGAGGGCCAAACGAGCAGTACTTC. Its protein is CASSLTLAGGPNEQYF.

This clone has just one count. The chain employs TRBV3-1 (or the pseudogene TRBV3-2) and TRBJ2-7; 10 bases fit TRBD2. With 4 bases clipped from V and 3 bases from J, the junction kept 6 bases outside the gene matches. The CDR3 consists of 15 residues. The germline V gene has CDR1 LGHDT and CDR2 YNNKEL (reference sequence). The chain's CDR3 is CASSLLAGGRYEQYF. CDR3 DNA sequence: TGTGCCAGCAGCCTCTTAGCGGGAGGTCGCTACGAGCAGTACTTC.

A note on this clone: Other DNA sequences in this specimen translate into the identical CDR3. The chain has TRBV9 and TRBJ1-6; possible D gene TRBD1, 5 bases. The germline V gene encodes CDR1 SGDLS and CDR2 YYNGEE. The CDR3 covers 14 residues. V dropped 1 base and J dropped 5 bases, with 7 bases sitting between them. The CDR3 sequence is CASSVQGNNSPLHF. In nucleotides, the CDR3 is TGTGCCAGCAGCGTACAGGGAAATAATTCACCCCTCCACTTT.

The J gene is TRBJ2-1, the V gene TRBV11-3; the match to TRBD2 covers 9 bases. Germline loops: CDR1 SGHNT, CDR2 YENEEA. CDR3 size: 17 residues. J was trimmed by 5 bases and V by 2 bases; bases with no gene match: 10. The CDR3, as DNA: TGTGCCAGCAGCTTAAGTTTATATAGCGGGAGCAACAATGAGCAGTTCTTC. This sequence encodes CASSLSLYSGSNNEQFF.